The text below deals with one T cell receptor beta chain. Antigen unknown. There are 16 residues in the CDR3. The V end lost 4 bases, the J end lost 0 bases, and 15 bases lay between the germline ends. This sample is part of a study of T cell responses to AZD1222 COVID-19 vaccine. Study results and caveats: Clonal diversity was possibly underestimated; the donors were predominantly white British and more often female. The breadth and depth of Spike-specific TCRs increased once two AZD1222 doses had been given.

Sequencing was performed with immunoSEQ multiplex PCR; in TCRdb, only in-frame clones are kept and a portion is missing. The repertoire holds around 150,000 clones, with 90% to 95% as singletons. Pooling of second doses given at about 4 or about 12 weeks was done. The sample here was peripheral blood, taken 28 days after the second AZD1222 dose. The V gene is TRBV5-3, the J gene TRBJ2-3, with D tentatively TRBD2 (6 bases). TRBV5-3 is labeled an ORF, and its function is uncertain. The receptor was isolated from an adult who received the AZD1222 COVID-19 vaccine. The CDR3 region is CARSLPGSGSTDTQYF. The CDR3 DNA is TGTGCCAGAAGCCTCCCGGGTAGCGGCAGCACAGATACGCAGTATTTT.